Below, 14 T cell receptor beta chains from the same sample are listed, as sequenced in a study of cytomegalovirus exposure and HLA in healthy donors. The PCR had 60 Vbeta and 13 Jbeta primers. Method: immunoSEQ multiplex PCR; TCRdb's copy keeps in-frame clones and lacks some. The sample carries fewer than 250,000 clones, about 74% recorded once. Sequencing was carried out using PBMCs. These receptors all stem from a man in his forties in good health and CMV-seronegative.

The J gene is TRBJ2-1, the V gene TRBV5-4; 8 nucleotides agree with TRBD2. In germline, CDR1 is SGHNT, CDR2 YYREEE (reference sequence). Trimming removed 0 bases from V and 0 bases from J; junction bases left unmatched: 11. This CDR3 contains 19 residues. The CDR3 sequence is CASSLGVERGIPSYNEQFF. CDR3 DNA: TGTGCCAGCAGCTTGGGAGTAGAGCGGGGGATCCCCTCCTACAATGAGCAGTTCTTC.

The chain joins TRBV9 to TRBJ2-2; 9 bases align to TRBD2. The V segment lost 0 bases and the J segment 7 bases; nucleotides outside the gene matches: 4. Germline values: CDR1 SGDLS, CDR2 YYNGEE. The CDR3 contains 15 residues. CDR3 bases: TGTGCCAGCAGCGTAGGGCGGGGGGGACTCGGGGAGCTGTTTTTT. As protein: CASSVGRGGLGELFF.

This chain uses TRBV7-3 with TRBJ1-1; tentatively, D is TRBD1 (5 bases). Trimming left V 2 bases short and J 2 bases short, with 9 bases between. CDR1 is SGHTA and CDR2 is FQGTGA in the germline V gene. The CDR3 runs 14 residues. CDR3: CASSLSRDNTEAFF. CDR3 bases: TGTGCCAGCAGCTTATCCAGGGATAACACTGAAGCTTTCTTT.

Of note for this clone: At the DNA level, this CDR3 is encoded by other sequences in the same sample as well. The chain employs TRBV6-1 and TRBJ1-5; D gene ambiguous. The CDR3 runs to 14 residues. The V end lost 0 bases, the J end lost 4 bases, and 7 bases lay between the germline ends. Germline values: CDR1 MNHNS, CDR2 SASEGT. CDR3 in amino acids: CASSEARGNQPQHF. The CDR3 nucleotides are TGTGCCAGCAGTGAAGCGCGGGGAAATCAGCCCCAGCATTTT.

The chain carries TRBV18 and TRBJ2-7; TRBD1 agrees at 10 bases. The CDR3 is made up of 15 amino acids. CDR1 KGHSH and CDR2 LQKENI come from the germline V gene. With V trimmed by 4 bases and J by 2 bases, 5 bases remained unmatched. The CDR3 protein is CASSLGQGVTYEQYF. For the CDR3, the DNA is TGTGCCAGCTCACTTGGACAGGGGGTAACCTACGAGCAGTACTTC.

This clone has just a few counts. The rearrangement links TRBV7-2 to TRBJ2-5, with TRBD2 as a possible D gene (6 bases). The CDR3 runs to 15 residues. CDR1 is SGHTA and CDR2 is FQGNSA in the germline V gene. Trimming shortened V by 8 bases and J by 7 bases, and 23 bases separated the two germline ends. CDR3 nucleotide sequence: TGTGCCAGCTCCCGGCAAGCGGGCGGGCGGATGACCCAGTACTTC. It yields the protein CASSRQAGGRMTQYF. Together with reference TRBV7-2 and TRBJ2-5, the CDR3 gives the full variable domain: GAGVSQSPSNKVTEKGKDVELRCDPISGHTALYWYRQSLGQGLEFLIYFQGNSAPDKSGLPSDRFSAERTGGSVSTLTIQRTQQEDSAVYLCASSRQAGGRMTQYFGPGTRLLVL.

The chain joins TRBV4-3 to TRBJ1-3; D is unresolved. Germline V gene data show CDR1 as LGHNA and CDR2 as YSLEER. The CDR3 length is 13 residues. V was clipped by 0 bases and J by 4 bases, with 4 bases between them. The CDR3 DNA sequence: TGCGCCAGCAGCCAAGAACGGGGAAACACCATATATTTT. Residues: CASSQERGNTIYF.

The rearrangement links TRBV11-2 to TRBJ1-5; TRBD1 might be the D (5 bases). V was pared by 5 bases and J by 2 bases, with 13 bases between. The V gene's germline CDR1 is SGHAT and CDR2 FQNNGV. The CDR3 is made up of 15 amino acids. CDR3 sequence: CASSVTGGGNQPQHF. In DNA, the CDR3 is TGTGCCAGCAGCGTAACAGGAGGGGGCAATCAGCCCCAGCATTTT.

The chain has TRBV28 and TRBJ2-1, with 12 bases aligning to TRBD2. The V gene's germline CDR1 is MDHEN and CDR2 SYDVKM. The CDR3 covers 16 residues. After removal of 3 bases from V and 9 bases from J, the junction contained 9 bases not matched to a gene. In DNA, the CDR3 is TGTGCCAGCAGTTTCCCGACTAGCGGGAGTGGAGGTGAGCAGTTCTTC. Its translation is CASSFPTSGSGGEQFF.

The CDR3 sequence: CASNLAGGPKYEQYF. CDR3 coding DNA: TGTGCCAGCAACCTAGCGGGAGGGCCTAAGTACGAGCAGTACTTC. The V gene is TRBV28, the J gene TRBJ2-7, with 12 bases fitting TRBD2. The germline V gene encodes CDR1 MDHEN and CDR2 SYDVKM. Trimming removed 7 bases from V and 4 bases from J; junction bases left unmatched: 8. The CDR3 loop spans 15 amino acids.

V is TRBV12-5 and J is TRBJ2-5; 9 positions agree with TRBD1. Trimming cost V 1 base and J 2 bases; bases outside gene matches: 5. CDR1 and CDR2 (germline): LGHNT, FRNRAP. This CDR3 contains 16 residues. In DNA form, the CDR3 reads TGTGCTAGTGGTTTGGGAGGACAGGGGATACAAGAGACCCAGTACTTC. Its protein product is CASGLGGQGIQETQYF.

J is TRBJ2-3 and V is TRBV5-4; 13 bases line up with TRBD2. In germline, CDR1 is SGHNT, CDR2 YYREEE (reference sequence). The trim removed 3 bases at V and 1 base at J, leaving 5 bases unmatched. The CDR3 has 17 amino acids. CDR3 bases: TGTGCCAGCAGCTCAGGACTAGCGGGGGCCCGCACAGATACGCAGTATTTT. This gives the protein CASSSGLAGARTDTQYF.

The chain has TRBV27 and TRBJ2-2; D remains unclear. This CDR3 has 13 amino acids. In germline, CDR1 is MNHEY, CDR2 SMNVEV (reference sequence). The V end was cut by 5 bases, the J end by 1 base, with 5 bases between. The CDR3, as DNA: TGTGCCAGCAGTCCACAGAACACCGGGGAGCTGTTTTTT. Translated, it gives CASSPQNTGELFF.

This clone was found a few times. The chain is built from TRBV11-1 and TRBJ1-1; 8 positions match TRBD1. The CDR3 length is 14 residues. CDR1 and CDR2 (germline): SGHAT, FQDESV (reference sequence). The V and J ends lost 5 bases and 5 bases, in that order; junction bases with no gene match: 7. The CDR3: CASSPRQGTTEAFF. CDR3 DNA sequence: TGTGCCAGCAGCCCCAGACAGGGGACTACTGAAGCTTTCTTT. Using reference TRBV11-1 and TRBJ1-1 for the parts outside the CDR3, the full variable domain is EAEVAQSPRYKITEKSQAVAFWCDPISGHATLYWYRQILGQGPELLVQFQDESVVDDSQLPKDRFSAERLKGVDSTLKIQPAELGDSAMYLCASSPRQGTTEAFFGQGTRLTVV.